One and the same sample provided the 20 T cell receptor beta chains below, sequenced in a study of molecular identifiers for immune sequencing clone quantification. TCRdb processed the PCR reads anew with MiXCR; each CDR3 protein has one entry. The repertoire holds approximately 590,000 distinct CDR3 sequences, over 25% seen once, with 0.7% to 0.95% in the top ten. Material for sequencing was naive CD8+ T cells from blood, with Jurkat cell RNA spiked in. Subset: FACS-sorted CD8+CD4-CCR7+CD45RA+ naive T cells. These receptor sequences come from a human donor in good health. Some libraries in this study had Jurkat cell RNA spiked in.

This clonotype was counted many times. V and J are TRBV29-1 and TRBJ2-5; D is unresolved. CDR1 and CDR2 from the germline V gene are SQVTM and ANQGSEA. Trimming took off 2 bases at V and 0 bases at J, with 4 bases between the two ends. CDR3 length equals 12 residues. The CDR3 spells CSVEQYQETQYF. The CDR3 DNA reads as TGCAGCGTTGAACAGTACCAAGAGACCCAGTACTTC.

The chain recombines TRBV6-1 with TRBJ2-7, with D uncertain. Germline CDR1 and CDR2: MNHNS and SASEGT. Deletions cut 1 base from V and 4 bases from J, with 11 bases between. The CDR3 loop spans 14 amino acids. The CDR3 here is CASSEDPPSYEQYF. DNA for the CDR3: TGTGCCAGCAGTGAAGACCCACCCAGTTACGAGCAGTACTTC.

The chain carries TRBV7-2 and TRBJ2-7; 9 positions agree with TRBD1. This CDR3 region has 14 residues. Per the germline V gene, CDR1 is SGHTA and CDR2 is FQGNSA. V shed 11 bases, J shed 7 bases, and the junction held 15 bases outside the gene matches. The CDR3 reads CARRFWDRAGEQYF. The CDR3 DNA reads TGTGCCCGCCGCTTTTGGGACAGGGCAGGGGAGCAGTACTTC.

This clonotype was picked up many times. The chain joins TRBV7-6 to TRBJ2-3; D may correspond to TRBD1 or TRBD2 (5 bases each). The CDR3 consists of 13 residues. CDR1 and CDR2 (germline): SGHVS, FNYEAQ. The germline V and J ends were trimmed by 10 bases and 2 bases, with 13 bases remaining between them. The CDR3 DNA follows: TGTGCCACCGGCCGGGGCGTCACAGATACGCAGTATTTT. Its protein product is CATGRGVTDTQYF.

V is TRBV4-2 and J is TRBJ1-5; tentative D call: TRBD1 (5 bases). The V gene lost 1 base and the J gene lost 0 bases, with 7 bases spanning the gap. Per germline, CDR1 LGHNA and CDR2 YNFKEQ. The CDR3 spans 15 residues. The CDR3 sequence is CASSQADTSNQPQHF. CDR3 nucleotide sequence: TGTGCCAGCAGCCAAGCGGACACTAGCAATCAGCCCCAGCATTTT.

A word on this clonotype: The junction shows a germline mismatch at one end, possibly a read error. The rearrangement links TRBV3-1 to TRBJ2-2; D assignment may be TRBD1 or TRBD2 (5 bases each). Looked up from germline, CDR1 is LGHDT and CDR2 is YNNKEL (reference sequence). The CDR3 consists of 13 residues. CDR3 residues: CASSQTGPGELSF. CDR3 DNA: TGTGCCAGCAGCCAAACAGGTCCCGGGGAGCTGTCTTTC.

This clonotype was recorded at least ten times. The chain employs TRBV29-1 and TRBJ2-2, with 7 bases lining up with TRBD2. The CDR3 totals 13 residues. The germline V gene has CDR1 SQVTM and CDR2 ANQGSEA. Trimming cost V 4 bases and J 4 bases; bases outside gene matches: 3. The CDR3: CSVVQRGTGELFF. CDR3 bases: TGCAGCGTTGTTCAGCGGGGCACCGGGGAGCTGTTTTTT.

This clonotype was seen a handful of times. The rearrangement uses TRBV6-2 or TRBV6-3 and TRBJ2-5; TRBD1 matches at 10 bases. Germline loops: CDR1 MNHEY, CDR2 SVGEGT. With 0 bases clipped from V and 4 bases from J, the junction kept 2 bases outside the gene matches. The CDR3 contains 15 residues. CDR3 in DNA: TGTGCCAGCAGTTACTCGACAGGGGGCGTAGAGACCCAGTACTTC. It codes for CASSYSTGGVETQYF.

Concerning this clonotype itself: This clone may be a read error of a much larger clone one base away. Since the CDR3 does not end with the conserved phenylalanine or tryptophan, this likely comes from a read error. The chain links TRBV27 to TRBJ2-3; D might be TRBD1 (6 bases). Trimming pared 4 bases from V and 5 bases from J, leaving 16 bases between. Germline values: CDR1 MNHEY, CDR2 SMNVEV (reference sequence). This CDR3 is built from 15 residues. In DNA form, the CDR3 reads TGTGCCAGCAGTTATTTGGGGGCCAGGGGAGATACGCAGTATTTA. Its protein product is CASSYLGARGDTQYL.

This clonotype was seen a handful of times. CDR3 bases: TGTGCCAGTAGTATTATGCCAGGGGGTTACGAGCAGTACTTC. Residues: CASSIMPGGYEQYF. The J gene is TRBJ2-7, the V gene TRBV19; 7 bases map to TRBD1. V lost 3 bases and J lost 4; bases outside the gene matches: 6. Germline CDR1 is LNHDA and CDR2 is SQIVND (reference sequence). This CDR3 region has 14 residues.

This clonotype was counted between two and nine times. This rearrangement joins TRBV19 to TRBJ2-2, with D possibly TRBD2 on 6 matching bases. CDR1 is LNHDA and CDR2 is SQIVND in the germline V gene (reference sequence). V was trimmed by 10 bases and J by 7 bases, leaving 16 bases between them. The CDR3 consists of 13 residues. CDR3 nucleotide sequence: TGTGCCACCGGGGGACTTTCGGGCGGGGAGCTGTTTTTT. Its translation: CATGGLSGGELFF. Drawing the rest from reference TRBV19 and TRBJ2-2, the complete variable domain is DGGITQSPKYLFRKEGQNVTLSCEQNLNHDAMYWYRQDPGQGLRLIYYSQIVNDFQKGDIAEGYSVSREKKESFPLTVTSAQKNPTAFYLCATGGLSGGELFFGEGSRLTVL.

This clonotype was picked up a small number of times. The J gene is TRBJ1-6, the V gene TRBV27; the D gene is possibly TRBD1 (6 bases). Germline V gene lookup returns CDR1 MNHEY and CDR2 SMNVEV (reference sequence). This CDR3 comprises 15 residues. V lost 0 bases and J lost 10, with 13 bases in between. The CDR3 loop is CASSLSSERGSPLHF. In nucleotides, the CDR3 is TGTGCCAGCAGTTTATCGTCTGAGAGGGGGTCACCCCTCCACTTT.

This clonotype was seen at least ten times. The rearrangement links TRBV6-2 or TRBV6-3 to TRBJ1-5, with D perhaps TRBD1 (5 bases). The germline V gene has CDR1 MNHEY and CDR2 SVGEGT. Between the trimmed V and J ends, which lost 4 bases and 6 bases, there was a span of 16 bases. This CDR3 region has 15 residues. The CDR3 DNA follows: TGTGCCAGCAGTTCTGTTCAGGGTTACGGTCAGCCCCAGCATTTT. Translated, it gives CASSSVQGYGQPQHF.

This clonotype was counted at least ten times. The V call is TRBV4-1, the J call TRBJ1-5, with D unclear. The CDR3 totals 16 residues. The germline gives CDR1 MGHRA, CDR2 YSYEKL. The germline V and J ends were trimmed by 2 bases and 0 bases, with 11 bases remaining between them. Here the CDR3 reads CASSQLHAYSNQPQHF. CDR3 DNA sequence: TGCGCCAGCAGCCAACTACACGCTTATAGCAATCAGCCCCAGCATTTT.

As for this clonotype: A much bigger clone sits one base away, suggesting this may be a read error. This sequence joins TRBV2 and TRBJ2-4; D may match TRBD1 or TRBD2 (6 bases each). Trimming removed 6 bases at V and 5 bases at J, with 17 bases between. This CDR3 has 15 amino acids. CDR1 is SNHLY, CDR2 FYNNEI, per germline. The CDR3 sequence: CASRTSAGAQNIQYF. DNA for the CDR3: TGTGCCAGCAGGACTAGTGCAGGGGCCCAAAACATTCAGTACTTC.

The genes are TRBV4-1 and TRBJ1-3; D remains unclear. Germline assignment: CDR1 MGHRA and CDR2 YSYEKL. The V end lost 0 bases, the J end lost 7 bases, and 7 bases lay between the germline ends. The CDR3 sequence is 13 residues long. CDR3 amino acids: CASSQDIGNTIYF. CDR3 nucleotides: TGCGCCAGCAGCCAAGATATTGGCAACACCATATATTTT.

Details on this clonotype: A read error may produce the germline difference seen at one junction end. The chain carries TRBV4-1 and TRBJ2-7; 11 nucleotides match TRBD2. This CDR3 has 16 amino acids. Germline V lookup: CDR1 MGHRA, CDR2 YSYEKL. The CDR3 loop reads CASSQQPSGGLYAPSF. The CDR3 nucleotides read TGCGCCAGCAGCCAGCAGCCTAGCGGGGGGTTATACGCGCCGTCCTTC.

J is TRBJ2-7 and V is TRBV27; possible D gene TRBD2, 7 bases. CDR3 length: 14 residues. V gave up 3 bases and J gave up 2 bases, with 11 bases separating them. The V gene's germline CDR1 is MNHEY and CDR2 SMNVEV (reference sequence). CDR3: CASSFEGGTYEQYF. In DNA, the CDR3 is TGTGCCAGCAGTTTTGAGGGGGGGACCTACGAGCAGTACTTC.

The chain couples TRBV28 to TRBJ1-4, with 8 bases aligning to TRBD1. In germline, CDR1 is MDHEN, CDR2 SYDVKM. J lost 3 bases, V lost 5 bases, and 5 bases had no gene match. The CDR3 has 15 amino acids. The CDR3 loop reads CASSPSTGANEKLFF. CDR3 DNA: TGTGCCAGCAGTCCATCGACAGGGGCTAATGAAAAACTGTTTTTT. The full variable domain, in which reference TRBV28 and TRBJ1-4 provide the parts outside the CDR3, is DVKVTQSSRYLVKRTGEKVFLECVQDMDHENMFWYRQDPGLGLRLIYFSYDVKMKEKGDIPEGYSVSREKKERFSLILESASTNQTSMYLCASSPSTGANEKLFFGSGTQLSVL.

This rearrangement joins TRBV24-1 to TRBJ2-5, with 8 bases aligning to TRBD2. Germline trimming cut 12 bases from V and 6 bases from J; bases unmatched to any gene: 11. The CDR3 sequence is 13 residues long. In germline, CDR1 is KGHDR, CDR2 SFDVKD. For the CDR3, the DNA is TGTGCCGCCCACCGGGGGGGGGCAAAGACCCAGTACTTC. This translates into CAAHRGGAKTQYF.